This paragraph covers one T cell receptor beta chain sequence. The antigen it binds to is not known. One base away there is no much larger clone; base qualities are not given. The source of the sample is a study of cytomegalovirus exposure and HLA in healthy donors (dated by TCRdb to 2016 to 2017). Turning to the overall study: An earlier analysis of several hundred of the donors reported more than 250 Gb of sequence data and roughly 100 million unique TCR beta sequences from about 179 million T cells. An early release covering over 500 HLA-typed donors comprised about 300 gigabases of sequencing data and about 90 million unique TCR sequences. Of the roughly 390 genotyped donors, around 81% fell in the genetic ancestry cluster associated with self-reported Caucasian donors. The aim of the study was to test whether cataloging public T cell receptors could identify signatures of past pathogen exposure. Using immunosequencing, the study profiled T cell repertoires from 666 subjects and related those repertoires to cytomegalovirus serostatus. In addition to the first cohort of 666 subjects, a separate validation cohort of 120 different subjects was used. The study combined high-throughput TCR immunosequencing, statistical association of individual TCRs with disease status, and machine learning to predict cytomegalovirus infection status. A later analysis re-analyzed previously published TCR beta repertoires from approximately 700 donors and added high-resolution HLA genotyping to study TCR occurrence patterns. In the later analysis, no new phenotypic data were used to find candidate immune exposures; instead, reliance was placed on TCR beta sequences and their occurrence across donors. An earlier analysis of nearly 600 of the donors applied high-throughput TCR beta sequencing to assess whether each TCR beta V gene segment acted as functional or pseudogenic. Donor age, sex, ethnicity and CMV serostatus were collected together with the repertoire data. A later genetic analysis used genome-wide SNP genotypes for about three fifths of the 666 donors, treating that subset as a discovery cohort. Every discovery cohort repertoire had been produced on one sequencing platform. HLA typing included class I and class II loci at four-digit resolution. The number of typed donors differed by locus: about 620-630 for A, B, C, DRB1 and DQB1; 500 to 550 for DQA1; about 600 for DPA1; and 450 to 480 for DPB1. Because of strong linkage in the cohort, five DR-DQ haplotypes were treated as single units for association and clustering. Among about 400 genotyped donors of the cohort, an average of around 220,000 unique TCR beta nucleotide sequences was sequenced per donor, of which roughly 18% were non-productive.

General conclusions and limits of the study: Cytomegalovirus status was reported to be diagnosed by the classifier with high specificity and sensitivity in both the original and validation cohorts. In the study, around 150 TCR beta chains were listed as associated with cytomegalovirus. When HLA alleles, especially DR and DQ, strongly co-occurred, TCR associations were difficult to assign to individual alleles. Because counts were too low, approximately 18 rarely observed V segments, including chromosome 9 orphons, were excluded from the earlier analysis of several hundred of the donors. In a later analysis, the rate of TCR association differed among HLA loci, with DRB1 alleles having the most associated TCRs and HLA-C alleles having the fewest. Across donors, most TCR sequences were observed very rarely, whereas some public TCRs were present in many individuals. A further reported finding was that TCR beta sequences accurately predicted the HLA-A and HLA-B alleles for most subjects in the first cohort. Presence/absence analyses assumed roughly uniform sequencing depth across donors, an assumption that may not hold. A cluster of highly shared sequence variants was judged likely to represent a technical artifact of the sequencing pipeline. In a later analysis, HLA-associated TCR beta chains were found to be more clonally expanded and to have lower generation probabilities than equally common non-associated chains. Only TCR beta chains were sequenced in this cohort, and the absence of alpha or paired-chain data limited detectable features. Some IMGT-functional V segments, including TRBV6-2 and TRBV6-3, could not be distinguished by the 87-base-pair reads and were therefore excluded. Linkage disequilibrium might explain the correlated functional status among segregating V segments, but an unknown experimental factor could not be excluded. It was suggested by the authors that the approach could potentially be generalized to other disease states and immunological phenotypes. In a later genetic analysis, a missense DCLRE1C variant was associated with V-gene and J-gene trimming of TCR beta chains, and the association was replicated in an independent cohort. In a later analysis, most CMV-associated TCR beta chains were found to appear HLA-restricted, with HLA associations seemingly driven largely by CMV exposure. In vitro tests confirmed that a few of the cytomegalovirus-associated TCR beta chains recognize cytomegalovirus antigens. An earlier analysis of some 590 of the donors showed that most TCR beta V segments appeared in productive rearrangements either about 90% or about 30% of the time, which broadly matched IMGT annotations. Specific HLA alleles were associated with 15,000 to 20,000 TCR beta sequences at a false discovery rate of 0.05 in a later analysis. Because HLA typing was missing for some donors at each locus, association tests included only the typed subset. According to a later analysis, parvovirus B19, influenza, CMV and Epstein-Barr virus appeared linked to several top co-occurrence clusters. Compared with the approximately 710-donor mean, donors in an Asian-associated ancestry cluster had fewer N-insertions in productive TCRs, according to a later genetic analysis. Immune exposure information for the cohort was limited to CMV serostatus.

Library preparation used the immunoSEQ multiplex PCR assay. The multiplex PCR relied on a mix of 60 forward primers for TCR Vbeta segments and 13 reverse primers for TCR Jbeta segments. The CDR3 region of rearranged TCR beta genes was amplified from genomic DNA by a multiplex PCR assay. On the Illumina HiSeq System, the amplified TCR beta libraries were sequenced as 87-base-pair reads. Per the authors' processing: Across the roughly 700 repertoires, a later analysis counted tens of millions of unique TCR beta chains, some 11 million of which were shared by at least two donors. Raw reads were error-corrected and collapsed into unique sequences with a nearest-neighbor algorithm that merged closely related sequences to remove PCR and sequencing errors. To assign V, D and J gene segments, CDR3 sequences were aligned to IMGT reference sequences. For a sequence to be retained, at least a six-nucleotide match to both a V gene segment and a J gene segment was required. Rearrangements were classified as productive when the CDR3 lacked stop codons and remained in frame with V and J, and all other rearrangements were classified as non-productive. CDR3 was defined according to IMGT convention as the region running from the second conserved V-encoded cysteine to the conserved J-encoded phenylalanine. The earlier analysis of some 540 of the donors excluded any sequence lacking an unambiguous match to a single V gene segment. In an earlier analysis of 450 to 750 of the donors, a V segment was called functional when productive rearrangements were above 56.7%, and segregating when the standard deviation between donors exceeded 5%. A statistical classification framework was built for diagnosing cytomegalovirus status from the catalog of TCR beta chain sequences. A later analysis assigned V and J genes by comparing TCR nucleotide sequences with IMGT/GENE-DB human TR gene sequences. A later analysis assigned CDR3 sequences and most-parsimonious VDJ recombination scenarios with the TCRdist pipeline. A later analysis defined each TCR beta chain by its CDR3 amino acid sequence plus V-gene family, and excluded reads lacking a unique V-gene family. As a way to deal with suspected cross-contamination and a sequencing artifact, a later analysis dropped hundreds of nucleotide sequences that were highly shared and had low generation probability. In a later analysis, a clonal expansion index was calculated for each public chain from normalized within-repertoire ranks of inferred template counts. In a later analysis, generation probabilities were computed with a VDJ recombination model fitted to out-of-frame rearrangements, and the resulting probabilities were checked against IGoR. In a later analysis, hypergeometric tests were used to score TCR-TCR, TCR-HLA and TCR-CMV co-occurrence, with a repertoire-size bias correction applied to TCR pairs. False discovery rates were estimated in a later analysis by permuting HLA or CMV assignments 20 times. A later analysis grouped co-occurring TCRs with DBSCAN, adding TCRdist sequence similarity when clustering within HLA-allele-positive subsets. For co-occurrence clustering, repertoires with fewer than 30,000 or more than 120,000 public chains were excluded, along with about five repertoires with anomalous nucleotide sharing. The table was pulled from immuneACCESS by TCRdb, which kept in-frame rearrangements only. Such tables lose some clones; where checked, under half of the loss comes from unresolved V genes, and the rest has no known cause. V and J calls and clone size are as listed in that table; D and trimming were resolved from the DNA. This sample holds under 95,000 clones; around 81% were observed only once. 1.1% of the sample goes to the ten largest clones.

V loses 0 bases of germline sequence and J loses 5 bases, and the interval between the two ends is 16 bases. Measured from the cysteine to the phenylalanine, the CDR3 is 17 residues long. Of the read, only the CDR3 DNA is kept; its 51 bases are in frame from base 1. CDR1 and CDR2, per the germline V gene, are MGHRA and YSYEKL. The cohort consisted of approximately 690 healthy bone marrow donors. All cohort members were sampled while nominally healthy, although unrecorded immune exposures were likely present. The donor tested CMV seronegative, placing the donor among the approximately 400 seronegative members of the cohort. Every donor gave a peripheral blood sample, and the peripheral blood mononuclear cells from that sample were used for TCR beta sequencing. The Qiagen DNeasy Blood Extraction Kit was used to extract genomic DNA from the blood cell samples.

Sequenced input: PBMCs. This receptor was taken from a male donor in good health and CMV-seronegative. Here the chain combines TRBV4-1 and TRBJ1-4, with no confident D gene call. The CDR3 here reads CASSQDGQAVPNEKLFF. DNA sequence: TGCGCCAGCAGCCAAGATGGCCAAGCGGTCCCAAATGAAAAACTGTTTTTT.